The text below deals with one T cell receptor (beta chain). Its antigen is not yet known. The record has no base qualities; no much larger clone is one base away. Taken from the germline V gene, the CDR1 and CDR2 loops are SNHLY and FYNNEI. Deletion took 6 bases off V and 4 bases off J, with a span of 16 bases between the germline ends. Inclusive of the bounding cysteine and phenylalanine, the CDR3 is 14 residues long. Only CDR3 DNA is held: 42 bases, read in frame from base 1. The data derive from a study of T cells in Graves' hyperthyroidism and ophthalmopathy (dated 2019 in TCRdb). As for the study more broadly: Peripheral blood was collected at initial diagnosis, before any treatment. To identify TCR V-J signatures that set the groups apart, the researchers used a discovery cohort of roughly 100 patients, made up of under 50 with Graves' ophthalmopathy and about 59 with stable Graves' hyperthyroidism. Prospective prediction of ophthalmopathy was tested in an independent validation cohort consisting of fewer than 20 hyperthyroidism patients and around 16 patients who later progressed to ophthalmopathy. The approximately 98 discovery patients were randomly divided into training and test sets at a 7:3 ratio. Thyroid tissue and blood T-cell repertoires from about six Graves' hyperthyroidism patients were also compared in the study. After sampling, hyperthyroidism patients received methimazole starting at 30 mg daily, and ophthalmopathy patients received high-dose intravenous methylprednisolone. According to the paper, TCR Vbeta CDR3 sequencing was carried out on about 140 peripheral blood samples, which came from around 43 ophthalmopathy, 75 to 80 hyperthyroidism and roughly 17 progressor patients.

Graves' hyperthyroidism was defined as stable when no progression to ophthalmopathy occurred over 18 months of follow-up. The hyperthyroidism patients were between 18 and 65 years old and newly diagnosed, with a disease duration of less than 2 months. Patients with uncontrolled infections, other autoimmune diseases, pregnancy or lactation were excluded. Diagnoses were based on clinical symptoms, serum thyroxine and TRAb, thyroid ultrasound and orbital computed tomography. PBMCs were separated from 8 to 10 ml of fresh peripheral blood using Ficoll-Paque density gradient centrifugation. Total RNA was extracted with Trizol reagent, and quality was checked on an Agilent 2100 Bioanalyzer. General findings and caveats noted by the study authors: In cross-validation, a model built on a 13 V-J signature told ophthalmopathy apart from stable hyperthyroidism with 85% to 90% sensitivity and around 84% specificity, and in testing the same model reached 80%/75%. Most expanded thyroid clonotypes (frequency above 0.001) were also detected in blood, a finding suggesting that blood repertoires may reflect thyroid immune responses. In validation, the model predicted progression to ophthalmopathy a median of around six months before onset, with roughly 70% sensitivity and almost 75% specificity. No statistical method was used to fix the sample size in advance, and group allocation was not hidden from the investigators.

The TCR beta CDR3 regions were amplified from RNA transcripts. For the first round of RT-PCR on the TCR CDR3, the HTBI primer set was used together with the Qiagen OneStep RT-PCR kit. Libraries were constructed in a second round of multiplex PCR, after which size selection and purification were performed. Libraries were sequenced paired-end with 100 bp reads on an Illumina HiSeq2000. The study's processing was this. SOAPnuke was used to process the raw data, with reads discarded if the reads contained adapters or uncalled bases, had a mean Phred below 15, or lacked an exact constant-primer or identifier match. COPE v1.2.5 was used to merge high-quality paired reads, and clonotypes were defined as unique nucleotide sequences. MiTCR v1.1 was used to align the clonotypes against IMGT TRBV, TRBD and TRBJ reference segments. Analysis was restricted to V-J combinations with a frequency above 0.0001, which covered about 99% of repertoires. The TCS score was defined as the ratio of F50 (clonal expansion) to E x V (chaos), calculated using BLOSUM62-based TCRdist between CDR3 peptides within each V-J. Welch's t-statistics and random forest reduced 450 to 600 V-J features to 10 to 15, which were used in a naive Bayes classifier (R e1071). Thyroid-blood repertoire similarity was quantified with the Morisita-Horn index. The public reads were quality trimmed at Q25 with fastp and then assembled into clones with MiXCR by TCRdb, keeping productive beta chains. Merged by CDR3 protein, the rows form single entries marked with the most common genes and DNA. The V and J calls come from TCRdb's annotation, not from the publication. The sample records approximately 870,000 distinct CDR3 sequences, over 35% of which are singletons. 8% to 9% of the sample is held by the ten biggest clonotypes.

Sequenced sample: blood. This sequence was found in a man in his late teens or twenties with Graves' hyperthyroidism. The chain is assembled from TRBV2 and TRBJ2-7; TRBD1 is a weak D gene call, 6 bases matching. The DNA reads TGTGCCAGCAGCCAAGGTCGGACAGCTTACGAGCAGTACTTC. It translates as CASSQGRTAYEQYF.